These 24 T cell receptor beta chains originate from one sample sequenced in a study of blood T cell repertoires in COVID-19. Sequencing used immunoSEQ multiplex PCR; TCRdb keeps in-frame clones, though not all of them. Of roughly 260,000 clones listed, about 90% were seen once; the top ten hold roughly 12%. The sample taken for sequencing was peripheral blood. The receptors were gathered from a woman in her twenties or thirties with COVID-19, enrolled during active disease.

The chain is built from TRBV27 and TRBJ2-4; D is uncertain. This CDR3 is built from 15 residues. The germline gives CDR1 MNHEY, CDR2 SMNVEV (reference sequence). Trimming left V 5 bases short and J 7 bases short, with 18 bases between. The CDR3 reads CASSAISSFFNIQYF. In nucleotides, the CDR3 is TGTGCCAGCAGTGCGATCTCGTCGTTTTTTAACATTCAGTACTTC.

The DNA for the CDR3 is TGTGCCAGCACCCATGAGACAGGGACCACTGAAGCTTTCTTT. Residues: CASTHETGTTEAFF. The gene calls are TRBV28 and TRBJ1-1, with 7 nucleotides matching TRBD1. The V segment lost 7 bases and the J segment 4 bases; nucleotides outside the gene matches: 9. The germline gives CDR1 MDHEN, CDR2 SYDVKM. The CDR3 length is 14 residues.

The V and J genes are TRBV19 and TRBJ2-1; the D is unclear. V dropped 4 bases and J dropped 1 base, with 14 bases sitting between them. The germline gives CDR1 LNHDA, CDR2 SQIVND (reference sequence). The CDR3 is 16 amino acids. The CDR3 DNA is TGTGCCAGTAGTACTCTATGGGCGCCTTCCTACAATGAGCAGTTCTTC. Translated: CASSTLWAPSYNEQFF.

A word on this clone: The sample contains more than one DNA sequence encoding this CDR3. V and J are TRBV27 and TRBJ2-3; D might be TRBD2 (6 bases). The length of the CDR3 is 13 residues. Trimming stripped 3 bases from V and 3 bases from J, with 7 bases between. The germline V gene encodes CDR1 MNHEY and CDR2 SMNVEV (reference sequence). CDR3 sequence (DNA): TGTGCCAGCAGTTTGGGGGGAACAGATACGCAGTATTTT. This sequence encodes CASSLGGTDTQYF.

The chain has TRBV6-2 or TRBV6-3 and TRBJ1-5, with 7 nucleotides matching TRBD1. Germline values: CDR1 MNHEY, CDR2 SVGEGT. CDR3 size: 17 residues. With 6 bases clipped from V and 6 bases from J, the junction kept 17 bases outside the gene matches. The CDR3 sequence: CASSPGGGQAWGQPQHF. DNA of the CDR3: TGTGCCAGCAGCCCCGGGGGAGGACAGGCTTGGGGTCAGCCCCAGCATTTT.

The chain recombines TRBV9 with TRBJ1-2; no clear D. Germline V CDR1 and CDR2: SGDLS, YYNGEE. This CDR3 is 13 amino acids long. V dropped 0 bases and J dropped 5 bases, with 8 bases sitting between them. The CDR3 nucleotides are TGTGCCAGCAGCGTAGGTACAGCATATGGCTACACCTTC. It is translated as CASSVGTAYGYTF. Based on the CDR3 plus reference TRBV9 and TRBJ1-2, the full variable domain is DSGVTQTPKHLITATGQRVTLRCSPRSGDLSVYWYQQSLDQGLQFLIQYYNGEERAKGNILERFSAQQFPDLHSELNLSSLELGDSALYFCASSVGTAYGYTFGSGTRLTVV.

The rearrangement uses TRBV9 and TRBJ2-5; D not certain. V was cut by 0 bases and J by 2 bases, with 8 bases left in between. Germline CDR1 reads SGDLS; CDR2 reads YYNGEE. The CDR3 contains 14 residues. CDR3 protein: CASSVGPRQETQYF. Here the CDR3 DNA reads TGTGCCAGCAGCGTAGGACCGCGGCAAGAGACCCAGTACTTC. Together with reference TRBV9 and TRBJ2-5, the CDR3 gives the full variable domain: DSGVTQTPKHLITATGQRVTLRCSPRSGDLSVYWYQQSLDQGLQFLIQYYNGEERAKGNILERFSAQQFPDLHSELNLSSLELGDSALYFCASSVGPRQETQYFGPGTRLLVL.

The V and J genes are TRBV19 and TRBJ2-1, with D perhaps TRBD2 (5 bases). Germline lookup yields CDR1 LNHDA and CDR2 SQIVND (reference sequence). V was shortened by 5 bases and J by 8 bases, with 10 bases between the two germline ends. The CDR3 extends over 12 amino acids. As DNA, the CDR3 is TGTGCCAGTAGTGGAGGCAGCCATGAGCAGTTCTTC. Protein product: CASSGGSHEQFF.

This rearrangement joins TRBV3-1 (or the pseudogene TRBV3-2) to TRBJ1-6; TRBD1 aligns across 8 bases. Trimming cost V 1 base and J 10 bases; bases outside gene matches: 6. Per the germline V gene, CDR1 is LGHDT and CDR2 is YNNKEL (reference sequence). The CDR3 length is 15 residues. CDR3 sequence: CASSQAQGARSPLHF. CDR3 nucleotides: TGTGCCAGCAGCCAAGCGCAGGGGGCGCGATCACCCCTCCACTTT.

The chain is built from TRBV30 and TRBJ1-5; D possibly corresponds to TRBD1 (6 bases). Trimming removed 1 base at V and 9 bases at J, with 25 bases between. Germline V gene lookup returns CDR1 GTSNPN and CDR2 SVGIG (reference sequence). The CDR3 length is 17 residues. This CDR3 reads CAWSAPRGRGGRWPQHF. CDR3 DNA sequence: TGTGCCTGGAGTGCCCCCAGGGGCCGGGGGGGCCGCTGGCCCCAGCATTTT.

V and J are TRBV4-3 and TRBJ2-2, with D possibly TRBD2 on 6 matching bases. The germline CDR1 and CDR2 sequences are LGHNA and YSLEER. The CDR3 covers 15 residues. V lost 0 bases and J lost 3, with 8 bases in between. CDR3 DNA: TGCGCCAGCAGCCAAGATTCGGGAGACACCGGGGAGCTGTTTTTT. It specifies CASSQDSGDTGELFF.

The J gene is TRBJ1-2, the V gene TRBV6-4; 9 bases are shared with TRBD1. The ends lost 3 bases at V and 5 bases at J; junction bases unmatched: 7. Per the germline V gene, CDR1 is MRHNA and CDR2 is SNTAGT. This CDR3 region has 15 residues. This CDR3 reads CASSELPGQGYGYTF. CDR3 DNA: TGTGCCAGCAGTGAACTTCCGGGACAGGGATATGGCTACACCTTC.

This chain uses TRBV15 with TRBJ2-4; D is unclear. The ends were cut back, 1 base at V and 0 bases at J, with 16 bases in the middle. CDR1 and CDR2 from the germline V gene are LNHNV and YYDKDF (reference sequence). The CDR3 covers 18 residues. Here the CDR3 DNA reads TGTGCCACCAGCAGAGGTCCGGAGTCTGGCCTAGCCAAAAACATTCAGTACTTC. This encodes CATSRGPESGLAKNIQYF.

The V call is TRBV27, the J call TRBJ2-1; 13 nucleotides align to TRBD2. Germline V gene sequence: CDR1 MNHEY, CDR2 SMNVEV (reference sequence). This CDR3 region has 14 residues. J gave up 12 bases and V 4 bases, and 6 bases lay outside the gene matches. In DNA form, the CDR3 reads TGTGCCAGCAGTTCACCGGGACTAGCGGGGCGGCAGTTCTTC. The encoded protein is CASSSPGLAGRQFF.

V usage is TRBV5-1 and J usage is TRBJ2-7, with TRBD2 matching 11 bases. The CDR3 contains 14 residues. Germline trimming cut 5 bases from V and 4 bases from J; bases unmatched to any gene: 5. Germline assignment: CDR1 SGHRS and CDR2 YFSETQ. The CDR3 nucleotides are TGCGCCAGCAGAGGACTAGCGGGTCAATACGAGCAGTACTTC. This translates into CASRGLAGQYEQYF.

The chain employs TRBV2 and TRBJ2-5, with 13 bases lining up with TRBD2. After removal of 6 bases from V and 4 bases from J, the junction contained 8 bases not matched to a gene. The CDR3 is made up of 16 amino acids. Germline V CDR1 and CDR2: SNHLY, FYNNEI. CDR3 DNA sequence: TGTGCCAGCAGCGGAGGGGGACTAGCGGGAAGAGAGACCCAGTACTTC. Translated, it gives CASSGGGLAGRETQYF.

The chain combines TRBV5-8 with TRBJ2-5; D may be TRBD2 (5 bases). This CDR3 has 14 amino acids. Germline V CDR1 and CDR2: SGHTS, YDEGEE. V lost 3 bases and J lost 1, with 10 bases in between. CDR3 loop: CASSSSAGQETQYF. CDR3 in DNA: TGTGCCAGCAGCTCGTCCGCGGGCCAAGAGACCCAGTACTTC.

This chain joins TRBV28 and TRBJ2-7; no firm D call. The CDR3 has 12 amino acids. Trimming took 7 bases from V and 2 from J, leaving 9 bases between them. Germline CDR1 and CDR2: MDHEN and SYDVKM. In DNA, the CDR3 is TGTGCCAGCATAAGCACGACCTACGAGCAGTACTTC. Its translation is CASISTTYEQYF. Drawing the rest from reference TRBV28 and TRBJ2-7, the complete variable domain is DVKVTQSSRYLVKRTGEKVFLECVQDMDHENMFWYRQDPGLGLRLIYFSYDVKMKEKGDIPEGYSVSREKKERFSLILESASTNQTSMYLCASISTTYEQYFGPGTRLTVT.

V gene TRBV2 combines with J gene TRBJ2-7, with D possibly being TRBD1 (6 bases). Per the germline V gene, CDR1 is SNHLY and CDR2 is FYNNEI. This CDR3 is built from 13 residues. V gave up 8 bases and J gave up 0 bases, with 11 bases separating them. The CDR3 DNA is TGTGCCAGCGGGCGGACAGTCTCCTACGAGCAGTACTTC. This codes for CASGRTVSYEQYF.

The J gene is TRBJ1-1, the V gene TRBV4-3; possible D gene TRBD1, 5 bases. Germline lookup yields CDR1 LGHNA and CDR2 YSLEER. This CDR3 is built from 14 residues. Between the trimmed V and J ends, which lost 0 bases and 4 bases, there was a span of 9 bases. Here the CDR3 DNA reads TGCGCCAGCAGCCAAGACGGGGGTTTCACTGAAGCTTTCTTT. Encoded protein: CASSQDGGFTEAFF.

In this sample, this clone turned up once. The chain combines TRBV27 with TRBJ1-5; D is unresolved. The CDR3 is 14 amino acids. CDR1 is MNHEY and CDR2 is SMNVEV in the germline V gene (reference sequence). V lost 7 bases and J lost 4, with 14 bases in between. As DNA, the CDR3 is TGTGCCAGCATGTCACCCGGCAGGAATCAGCCCCAGCATTTT. Translated: CASMSPGRNQPQHF.

The chain has TRBV10-1 and TRBJ2-3; a weak D match, TRBD2 (5 bases). Looked up from germline, CDR1 is WNHNN and CDR2 is SYGVQD (reference sequence). V was clipped by 6 bases and J by 4 bases, with 11 bases between them. The CDR3 contains 13 residues. DNA for the CDR3: TGCGCCAGCAGCCAAAGCGGTGCAGATACGCAGTATTTT. Its translation is CASSQSGADTQYF.

The chain couples TRBV28 to TRBJ2-5, with 7 bases fitting TRBD2. Germline CDR1 and CDR2: MDHEN and SYDVKM. The CDR3 is 15 amino acids. V shed 2 bases, J shed 1 base, and the junction held 4 bases outside the gene matches. CDR3 amino acids: CASSLGLVGQETQYF. The DNA for the CDR3 is TGTGCCAGCAGTTTAGGACTAGTAGGCCAAGAGACCCAGTACTTC.

This chain uses TRBV10-2 with TRBJ2-7; 12 nucleotides agree with TRBD2. V was clipped by 5 bases and J by 6 bases; unmatched bases: 14. The CDR3 sequence is 17 residues long. Germline values: CDR1 WSHSY, CDR2 SAAADI. The CDR3 coding sequence is TGCGCCAGCAGTTCCGGGACTAGCGGGCACCAGGGGCCCGAGCAGTACTTC. As protein: CASSSGTSGHQGPEQYF.